This T cell receptor beta chain was retrieved from a study of cytomegalovirus exposure and HLA in healthy donors. The study's findings and limits: Associated with HLA alleles at 0.05 false discovery rate in a later analysis were around 15,000 TCR beta sequences.

The primer mix had 60 Vbeta and 13 Jbeta primers. Assay used: immunoSEQ multiplex PCR; TCRdb lists only in-frame clones, some missing. The table has under 150,000 clones, under 70% seen once; the top ten hold 7.5% to 9%. Germline loops: CDR1 MNHEY, CDR2 SVGAGI. Losses at the gene ends were 6 bases for V and 4 bases for J; bases not matched to a gene: 8. The CDR3 extends over 15 amino acids. This clone appeared a few times. Its matching antigen is unknown. The chain is built from TRBV6-5 and TRBJ1-2; 10 bases are a match to TRBD1. Sequencing was performed on PBMCs. This TCR came from a man younger than 35 in good health and CMV-seropositive. The CDR3, as DNA: TGTGCCAGCAGCCTTAGGGGACAGGGGAGCTATGGCTACACCTTC. Amino acid sequence: CASSLRGQGSYGYTF.